This T cell receptor (beta chain) appears in the sequencing data of a study of human T cells and chemical hapten exposure. Study at large: Sensitization employed 2% DPC on about 2 cm by about 2 cm of upper inner arm skin. All through the approximately 24-week study, the scalp of each patient received diphenylcyclopropenone doses weekly.

To note about this clonotype: Its antigen is unidentified.

Noted time point: pre-sensitization, week 0. Treatment in this sample: therapeutic diphenylcyclopropenone sensitization with weekly scalp DPC. General observations from the study: The number of TCRs above 1 in 1000 frequency did not change after DPC sensitization.

CDR3 size: 17 residues. CDR1 and CDR2 from the germline V gene are SGHDN and FVKESK. The V end lost 4 bases, the J end lost 0 bases, and 18 bases lay between the germline ends. Single cDNA molecules in the library carried unique molecular identifiers attached during preparation. TCRdb itself ran the RACE reads through MiXCR, one entry per CDR3 protein. The repertoire has 300,000 to 450,000 distinct CDR3 sequences, around 5.5% of them found once; the top ten carry around 8%. The genes are TRBV14 and TRBJ1-1, with D possibly being TRBD1 (5 bases). Material: whole blood, obtained in connection with sensitization to the hapten diphenylcyclopropenone (DPC). The receptor's source is a woman aged 18-29 years with alopecia areata. Some clones in this sample may be carry-over from other donors' samples. CDR3 bases: TGTGCCAGCAGCCCTCAGGGTCTTGGTGAGGTGAACACTGAAGCTTTCTTT. As protein: CASSPQGLGEVNTEAFF.